A selection of T cell receptor beta chains follows, all from one sample in a study of blood T cell repertoires in COVID-19. Measured with immunoSEQ multiplex PCR; TCRdb has only the in-frame clones, and not every one. The data contain 250,000 to 300,000 clones, about 86% of them singletons. Sequencing was performed on peripheral blood. All receptors come from a woman aged 65 to 85 with COVID-19, enrolled during active disease. The CDR3 runs from the conserved cysteine through the conserved F or W. D genes are given only for firm matches. Clone size is shown for a subset of rows, as once, few, many or a class of expanded clone.

j_call clone_size d_call v_call cdr3_aa cdr3_nt
TRBJ2-7 once - TRBV30 CAWSALSYEQYF TGTGCCTGGAGTGCCCTCTCCTACGAGCAGTACTTC
TRBJ1-2 - TRBD1 TRBV10-2 CASSESLDPTGDYGYTF TGCGCCAGCAGTGAATCCCTTGATCCTACAGGGGACTATGGCTACACCTTC
TRBJ1-2 - - TRBV29-1 CSVSLDSGYGYTF TGCAGCGTTTCTCTGGACAGCGGCTATGGCTACACCTTC
TRBJ2-5 - TRBD2 TRBV7-2 CASSFRLAGETQYF TGTGCCAGCAGCTTCCGACTAGCGGGAGAGACCCAGTACTTC
TRBJ1-2 - - TRBV10-3 CATEGQTYTF TGTGCCACCGAAGGACAGACCTACACCTTC
TRBJ1-5 - - TRBV5-4 CASSSPNQPQHF TGTGCCAGCAGCTCCCCTAATCAGCCCCAGCATTTT
TRBJ1-1 - - TRBV3-1/TRBV3-2 CASSQDGRAFF TGTGCCAGCAGCCAAGACGGTAGAGCTTTCTTT
TRBJ2-7 - TRBD2 TRBV9 CASSSGLAYEQYF TGTGCCAGCAGCTCCGGACTAGCCTACGAGCAGTACTTC
TRBJ1-3 - - TRBV27 CASSLTASSGNTIYF TGTGCCAGCAGCCTGACAGCGAGCTCTGGAAACACCATATATTTT
TRBJ1-3 - - TRBV29-1 CSVQRSGNTIYF TGCAGCGTCCAACGGTCTGGAAACACCATATATTTT
TRBJ2-3 - - TRBV19 CASSITGSDTQYF TGTGCCAGTAGTATAACGGGGTCAGATACGCAGTATTTT
TRBJ1-2 - - TRBV24-1 CATSDLQGRDGYTF TGTGCCACCAGTGATTTGCAGGGTAGGGATGGCTACACCTTC
TRBJ1-4 - TRBD1 TRBV18 CASSPSPGQGGPEKLFF TGTGCCAGCTCACCAAGTCCCGGACAGGGTGGACCCGAAAAACTGTTTTTT
TRBJ1-4 - TRBD1 TRBV2 CASRDRGLSNEKLFF TGTGCCAGCCGGGACAGGGGGCTAAGTAATGAAAAACTGTTTTTT
TRBJ2-7 - - TRBV3-1/TRBV3-2 CASSQAGYEQYF TGTGCCAGCAGCCAAGCGGGGTACGAGCAGTACTTC
TRBJ2-7 once TRBD2 TRBV4-3 CASSQDMSGGGFYEQYF TGCGCCAGCAGCCAAGATATGAGCGGGGGGGGCTTCTACGAGCAGTACTTC
TRBJ1-3 once - TRBV30 CAWSVGGAGNTIYF TGTGCCTGGAGTGTTGGAGGGGCGGGAAACACCATATATTTT
TRBJ2-7 - - TRBV21-1 CASSQNGTISYEQYF TGTGCCAGCAGCCAGAATGGGACAATATCCTACGAGCAGTACTTC
TRBJ2-2 - - TRBV5-4 CATSLERAANTGELFF TGTGCCACCTCCCTCGAGCGGGCTGCGAACACCGGGGAGCTGTTTTTT
TRBJ1-3 once - TRBV7-9 CASSARQISGNTIYF TGTGCCAGCAGCGCCAGACAGATCTCTGGAAACACCATATATTTT
TRBJ1-2 once TRBD1 TRBV29-1 CSVQKTGSVYGYTF TGCAGCGTTCAAAAGACAGGGAGTGTCTATGGCTACACCTTC
TRBJ2-5 - TRBD1 TRBV14 CASSQVKGARETQYF TGTGCCAGCAGCCAAGTGAAGGGGGCGAGGGAGACCCAGTACTTC
TRBJ1-2 - - TRBV5-6 CASSPIAGYGYTF TGTGCCAGCAGCCCCATAGCAGGGTATGGCTACACCTTC
TRBJ1-2 once TRBD1 TRBV11-2 CASSSMDRGGYGYTF TGTGCCAGCAGCTCTATGGACAGGGGAGGGTATGGCTACACCTTC
TRBJ2-7 - - TRBV7-8 CASSFSPQGGIYEQYF TGTGCCAGCAGCTTCTCCCCCCAGGGGGGAATTTACGAGCAGTACTTC
TRBJ1-1 - - TRBV18 CASSQGLDTEAFF TGTGCCAGCTCACAGGGGTTGGACACTGAAGCTTTCTTT
TRBJ1-3 few - TRBV3-1/TRBV3-2 CASSHTGLSGNTIYF TGTGCCAGCAGCCACACAGGGTTAAGTGGAAACACCATATATTTT
TRBJ1-2 - TRBD1 TRBV19 CASQGAFGYTF TGTGCCAGCCAGGGGGCTTTTGGCTACACCTTC
TRBJ1-3 - TRBD1 TRBV7-9 CASSLFPGDRGNTIYF TGTGCCAGCAGCTTATTCCCGGGGGACAGGGGCAACACCATATATTTT
TRBJ2-7 - TRBD1 TRBV15 CATSGDDRAYPYEQYF TGTGCCACCAGCGGCGATGACAGGGCATACCCTTACGAGCAGTACTTC
TRBJ1-2 - - TRBV13 CASSEAIYGYTF TGTGCCAGCAGCGAAGCCATCTATGGCTACACCTTC
TRBJ2-5 - TRBD2 TRBV9 CASSATSSGGKQETQYF TGTGCCAGCAGCGCGACCTCTAGCGGGGGGAAACAAGAGACCCAGTACTTC
TRBJ1-1 once - TRBV12-3/TRBV12-4 CASSLELNTEAFF TGTGCCAGCAGTTTGGAGTTGAACACTGAAGCTTTCTTT
TRBJ1-1 - TRBD1 TRBV5-1 CASSITGVGTEAFF TGCGCCAGCAGCATAACAGGGGTTGGTACTGAAGCTTTCTTT
TRBJ1-1 - - TRBV14 CASRDDRENTEAFF TGTGCCAGCAGGGACGACAGAGAGAACACTGAAGCTTTCTTT
TRBJ2-5 - - TRBV5-1 CASSISSPRETQYF TGCGCCAGCAGCATTAGCAGTCCTCGGGAGACCCAGTACTTC
TRBJ2-1 - - TRBV10-3 CAINRELHNEQFF TGTGCCATCAATAGAGAACTGCACAATGAGCAGTTCTTC
TRBJ1-2 - - TRBV24-1 CATSVLIVPGQALYGYTF TGTGCCACCAGTGTCCTAATCGTACCGGGACAAGCACTCTATGGCTACACCTTC
TRBJ2-3 - TRBD2 TRBV6-2/TRBV6-3 CASSHPAGGQDTQYF TGTGCCAGCAGCCACCCAGCGGGGGGGCAAGATACGCAGTATTTT